These T cell receptor beta chains were read from a single sample in a study of blood T cell repertoires in COVID-19. The method was immunoSEQ multiplex PCR; TCRdb's version includes in-frame clones alone and lacks a portion of them. The sample lists 250,000 to 300,000 clones; 80% to 85% were seen once. Source material: peripheral blood. The receptors here all came from a woman aged 55-75 years with active or convalescent COVID-19. CDR3s include the opening cysteine and the closing phenylalanine or tryptophan. The D gene is left open where the match is weak. The listing skips clone size in some rows; elsewhere it reads once, few, many or a size class.

14,TRBD1,.,TRBJ1-5,TRBV2,CASRETGSGQPQHF,TGTGCCAGCAGAGAGACAGGGTCGGGCCAGCCCCAGCATTTT
16,TRBD1,.,TRBJ1-6,TRBV18,CASSPQATDRGSPLHF,TGTGCCAGCTCACCTCAGGCCACGGACAGGGGTTCACCCCTCCACTTT
15,.,many,TRBJ1-2,TRBV4-1,CASSQDSGGGDGYTF,TGCGCCAGCAGCCAAGATTCGGGGGGTGGGGATGGCTACACCTTC
16,.,.,TRBJ1-2,TRBV4-1,CASSQDLAGANYGYTF,TGCGCCAGCAGCCAAGATCTGGCAGGGGCGAACTATGGCTACACCTTC
16,TRBD2,.,TRBJ2-5,TRBV6-6,CASSRPLAGVRETQYF,TGTGCCAGCTCGCGCCCACTAGCGGGGGTGCGGGAGACCCAGTACTTC
18,.,.,TRBJ1-1,TRBV6-6,CASSPRRGGLTRNTEAFF,TGTGCCAGCAGTCCCAGGCGTGGGGGCTTAACGAGGAACACTGAAGCTTTCTTT
12,TRBD2,.,TRBJ2-7,TRBV28,CASSLGGYEQYF,TGTGCCAGCAGTCTGGGGGGGTACGAGCAGTACTTC
15,.,.,TRBJ1-2,TRBV6-2/TRBV6-3,CASSYGGLGNYGYTF,TGTGCCAGCAGTTACGGAGGGTTGGGGAACTATGGCTACACCTTC
16,TRBD1,.,TRBJ1-2,TRBV19,CASTSTLTGSYYGYTF,TGTGCCAGCACCTCGACGTTGACAGGGTCCTACTATGGCTACACCTTC
14,.,.,TRBJ1-1,TRBV7-3,CASSLTGADTEAFF,TGTGCCAGCAGCTTAACAGGGGCTGACACTGAAGCTTTCTTT
15,.,few,TRBJ1-4,TRBV6-5,CASSNLAGAGEKLFF,TGTGCCAGCTCAAATCTAGCGGGGGCTGGTGAAAAACTGTTTTTT
12,TRBD1,.,TRBJ1-5,TRBV30,CAWSTGYQPQHF,TGTGCCTGGTCGACAGGGTATCAGCCCCAGCATTTT
13,.,.,TRBJ2-7,TRBV27,CASQAQGPYEQYF,TGTGCCTCACAGGCGCAGGGGCCCTACGAGCAGTACTTC